This T cell receptor (beta chain) was identified during a study of type 1 and type 2 diabetes patients. This CDR3 is 14 amino acids long. Trimming shortened V by 4 bases and J by 0 bases, and 9 bases separated the two germline ends. Germline CDR1 is DFQATT and CDR2 is SNEGSKA (reference sequence). Amplification started from genomic DNA. Amplification of the beta chain CDR3 used 30 forward and 13 reverse multiplex primers. Each CDR3 protein gets one entry after TCRdb re-called the multiplex PCR reads with MiXCR. This repertoire shows some 250,000 distinct CDR3 sequences, roughly 44% found once; its top ten account for about 13%.

The chain carries TRBV20-1 and TRBJ2-2, with D possibly being TRBD1 (6 bases). This receptor was obtained from a man aged 18 to 29 with type 2 diabetes. Source material: peripheral blood mononuclear cells (PBMCs). The CDR3 coding sequence is TGCAGTGCTACAGGACAGCCGAACACCGGGGAGCTGTTTTTT. Residues: CSATGQPNTGELFF.